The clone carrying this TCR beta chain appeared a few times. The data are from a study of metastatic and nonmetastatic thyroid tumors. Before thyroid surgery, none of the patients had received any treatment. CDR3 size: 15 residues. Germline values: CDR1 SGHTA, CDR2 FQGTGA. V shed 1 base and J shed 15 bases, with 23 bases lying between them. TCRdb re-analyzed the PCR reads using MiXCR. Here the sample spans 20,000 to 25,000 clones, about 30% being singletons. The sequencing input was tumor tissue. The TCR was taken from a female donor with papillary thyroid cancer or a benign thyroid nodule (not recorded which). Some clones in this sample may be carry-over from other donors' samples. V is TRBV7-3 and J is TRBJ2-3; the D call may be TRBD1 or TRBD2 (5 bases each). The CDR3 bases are TGTGCCAGCAGCTTAATTGGGGGACCCACAGATACTCATTATTTT. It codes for CASSLIGGPTDTHYF.